The sequence of this T cell receptor (beta chain) was determined in a study of a mutant IDH1 vaccine in newly diagnosed glioma. The study's findings and limits: Pseudoprogression appears to have had no connection to changes in top peripheral T cell clonotypes.

CDR1 is SGHVS, CDR2 FNYEAQ, per germline. V lost 7 bases and J lost 0, with 16 bases in between. The CDR3 runs to 16 residues. The table came from immunoSEQ multiplex PCR; TCRdb's copy has only in-frame clones and leaves some out. The table shows 40,000 or so clones, with roughly 83% occurring only once. Details on this clone: Its antigen remains unidentified.

The time point here: week 23, last vaccination. With topical imiquimod, each dose of the vaccine consisted of 300 ug of mutant IDH1 20-mer peptide. This sequence was found in a woman younger than 35 with glioma. Some clones in this sample may be carry-over from other donors' samples. The sample consisted of PBMCs, taken from a glioma patient whose treatment included an IDH1 peptide vaccine. The gene calls are TRBV7-6 and TRBJ1-3; perhaps TRBD1 as D (6 bases). CDR3 coding DNA: TGTGCCAGCAACACCTGGGAGGGGGACTCTGGAAACACCATATATTTT. This sequence encodes CASNTWEGDSGNTIYF.